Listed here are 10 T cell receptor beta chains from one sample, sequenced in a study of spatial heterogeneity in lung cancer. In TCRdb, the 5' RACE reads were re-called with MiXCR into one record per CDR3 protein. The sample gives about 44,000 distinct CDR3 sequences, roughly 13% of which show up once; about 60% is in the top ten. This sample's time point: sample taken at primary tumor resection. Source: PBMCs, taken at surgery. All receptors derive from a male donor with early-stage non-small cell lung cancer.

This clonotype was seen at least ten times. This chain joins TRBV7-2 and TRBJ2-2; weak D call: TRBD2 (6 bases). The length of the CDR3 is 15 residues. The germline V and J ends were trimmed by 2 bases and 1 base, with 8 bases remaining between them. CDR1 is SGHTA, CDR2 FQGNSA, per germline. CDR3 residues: CASSLRRENTGELFF. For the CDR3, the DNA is TGTGCCAGCAGCTTACGGCGGGAGAACACCGGGGAGCTGTTTTTT.

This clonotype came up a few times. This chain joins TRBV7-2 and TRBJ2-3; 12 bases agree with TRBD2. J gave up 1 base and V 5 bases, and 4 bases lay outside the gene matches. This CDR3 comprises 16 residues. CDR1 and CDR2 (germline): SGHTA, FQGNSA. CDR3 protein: CASSPRTSGGTDTQYF. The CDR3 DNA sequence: TGTGCCAGCAGCCCCCGGACTAGCGGGGGCACAGATACGCAGTATTTT.

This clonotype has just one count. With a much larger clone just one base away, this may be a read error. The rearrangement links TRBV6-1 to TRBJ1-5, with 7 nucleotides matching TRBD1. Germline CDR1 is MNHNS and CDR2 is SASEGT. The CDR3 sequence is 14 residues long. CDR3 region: CASTPTGREQPQQF. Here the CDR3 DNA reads TGTGCCAGCACCCCGACAGGGCGAGAGCAGCCCCAGCAATTT.

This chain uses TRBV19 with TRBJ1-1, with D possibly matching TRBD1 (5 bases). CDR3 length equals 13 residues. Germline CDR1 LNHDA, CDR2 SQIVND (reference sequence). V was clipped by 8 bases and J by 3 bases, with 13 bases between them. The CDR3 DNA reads TGTGCCAGTTCGACGGTAGGGGACACTGAAGCTTTCTTT. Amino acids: CASSTVGDTEAFF.

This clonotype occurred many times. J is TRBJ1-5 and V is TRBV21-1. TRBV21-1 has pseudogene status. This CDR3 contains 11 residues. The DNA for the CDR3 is TGTGCCACCCCGATGTATCAGCCCCAGCATTTT. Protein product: CATPMYQPQHF.

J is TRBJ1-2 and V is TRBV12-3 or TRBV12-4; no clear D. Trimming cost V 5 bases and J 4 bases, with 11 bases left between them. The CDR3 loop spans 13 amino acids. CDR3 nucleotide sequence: TGTGCCAGCAGTGGTGGGCGGGCCTATGGCTACACCTTC. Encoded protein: CASSGGRAYGYTF.

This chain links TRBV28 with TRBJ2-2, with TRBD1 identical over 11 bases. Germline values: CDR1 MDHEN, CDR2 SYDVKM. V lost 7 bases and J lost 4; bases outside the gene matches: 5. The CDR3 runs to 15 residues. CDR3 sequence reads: CASNRDRGITGELFF. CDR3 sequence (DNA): TGTGCCAGCAACCGGGACAGGGGGATCACCGGGGAGCTGTTTTTT.

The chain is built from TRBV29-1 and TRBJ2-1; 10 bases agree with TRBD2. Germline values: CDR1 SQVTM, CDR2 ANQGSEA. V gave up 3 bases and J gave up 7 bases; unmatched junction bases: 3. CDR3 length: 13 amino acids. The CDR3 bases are TGCAGCGTTGACGCTAGCGGGGGAAATGAGCAGTTCTTC. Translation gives CSVDASGGNEQFF.

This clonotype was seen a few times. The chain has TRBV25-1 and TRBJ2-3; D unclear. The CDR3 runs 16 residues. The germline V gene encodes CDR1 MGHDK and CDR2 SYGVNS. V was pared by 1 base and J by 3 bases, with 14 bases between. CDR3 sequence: CASSESRTAVTDTQYF. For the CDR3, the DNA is TGTGCCAGCAGTGAATCAAGGACCGCAGTTACAGATACGCAGTATTTT.

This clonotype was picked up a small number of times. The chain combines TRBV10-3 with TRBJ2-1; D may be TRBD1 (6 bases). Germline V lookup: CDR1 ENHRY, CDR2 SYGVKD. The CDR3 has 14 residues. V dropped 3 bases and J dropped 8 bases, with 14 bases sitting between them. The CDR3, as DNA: TGTGCCATCAGTGAACGGCAGGGGATCGATGAGCAGTTCTTC. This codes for CAISERQGIDEQFF.